The 12 T cell receptor beta chains below come from one sample, sequenced in a study of CD8+ T cells in alopecia areata. The treatment denotes: oral pan-JAK inhibitor, 5-10 mg twice daily. Sequencing relied on a cDNA template that was reverse transcribed from extracted RNA. TCRdb keeps only in-frame clones here, not all; method: immunoSEQ multiplex PCR. Of around 150,000 clones in the sample, approximately 60% were seen once. The material was CD4+ T cells sorted from blood, obtained at week 24, from a patient treated with tofacitinib. These TCRs come from a human donor with alopecia areata.

The chain combines TRBV27 with TRBJ1-2; D might be TRBD1 (6 bases). The CDR3 loop spans 14 amino acids. V dropped 6 bases and J dropped 8 bases, with 19 bases sitting between them. CDR1 is MNHEY, CDR2 SMNVEV, per germline (reference sequence). DNA of the CDR3: TGTGCCAGCAGACAGGGAGGATCTCTAGGAGGCTACACCTTC. Amino acids: CASRQGGSLGGYTF.

This sequence joins TRBV18 and TRBJ1-6; the match to TRBD1 covers 7 bases. Germline CDR1 is KGHSH and CDR2 is LQKENI. Unmatched junction bases numbered 4, after V lost 3 bases and J lost 5 bases. The CDR3 runs 15 residues. CDR3 region: CASSPRDRDNSPLHF. The CDR3, as DNA: TGTGCCAGCTCACCCCGGGACAGAGATAATTCACCCCTCCACTTT. Filled out from reference TRBV18 and TRBJ1-6, the complete variable domain reads NAGVMQNPRHLVRRRGQEARLRCSPMKGHSHVYWYRQLPEEGLKFMVYLQKENIIDESGMPKERFSAEFPKEGPSILRIQQVVRGDSAAYFCASSPRDRDNSPLHFGNGTRLTVT.

The V and J genes are TRBV2 and TRBJ2-7; 8 bases fit TRBD1. The CDR3 runs 12 residues. The J segment lost 7 bases and the V segment lost 6 bases, leaving 5 bases of the junction unmatched. Looked up from germline, CDR1 is SNHLY and CDR2 is FYNNEI. CDR3 nucleotide sequence: TGTGCCAGCAGCCAGGGGGCGGGGGAGCAGTACTTC. It yields the protein CASSQGAGEQYF.

The CDR3 spells CASSLDPGGFTEAFF. CDR3 DNA sequence: TGTGCCAGCAGCTTAGATCCAGGGGGCTTCACTGAAGCTTTCTTT. The chain uses TRBV11-3 and TRBJ1-1; 8 bases match TRBD1. The CDR3 runs to 15 residues. Germline V gene data show CDR1 as SGHNT and CDR2 as YENEEA. The junction had 4 bases not matched to a gene; V was cut back by 0 bases and J by 4 bases.

The chain recombines TRBV11-2 with TRBJ2-2, with 7 bases that match TRBD2. The trim removed 6 bases at V and 4 bases at J, leaving 11 bases unmatched. The germline V gene encodes CDR1 SGHAT and CDR2 FQNNGV. The CDR3 is made up of 16 amino acids. CDR3 nucleotide sequence: TGTGCCAGCAGACCGAGGGTAGCGGGCGTCACCGGGGAGCTGTTTTTT. This codes for CASRPRVAGVTGELFF. The full variable domain, in which reference TRBV11-2 and TRBJ2-2 provide the parts outside the CDR3, is EAGVAQSPRYKIIEKRQSVAFWCNPISGHATLYWYQQILGQGPKLLIQFQNNGVVDDSQLPKDRFSAERLKGVDSTLKIQPAKLEDSAVYLCASRPRVAGVTGELFFGEGSRLTVL.

This clone was detected only a few times. J is TRBJ2-5 and V is TRBV11-2, with TRBD1 identical over 8 bases. The CDR3 has 13 amino acids. The V gene's germline CDR1 is SGHAT and CDR2 FQNNGV. The V gene end was trimmed by 6 bases and the J gene end by 2 bases; junction bases not matched to a gene: 2. For the CDR3, the DNA is TGTGCCAGCAGGTACAGGGGGCAAGAGACCCAGTACTTC. It codes for CASRYRGQETQYF.

This clone was counted only a few times. The chain joins TRBV2 to TRBJ2-1; 9 bases match TRBD1. CDR3 length: 16 residues. Trimming removed 5 bases from V and 7 bases from J; junction bases left unmatched: 12. Germline CDR1 reads SNHLY; CDR2 reads FYNNEI. The CDR3 DNA reads as TGTGCCAGCAGTCTATCCCGGGACAGGGTATCTAATGAGCAGTTCTTC. This codes for CASSLSRDRVSNEQFF. Using reference TRBV2 and TRBJ2-1 for the parts outside the CDR3, the full variable domain is EPEVTQTPSHQVTQMGQEVILRCVPISNHLYFYWYRQILGQKVEFLVSFYNNEISEKSEIFDDQFSVERPDGSNFTLKIRSTKLEDSAMYFCASSLSRDRVSNEQFFGPGTRLTVL.

The V gene is TRBV7-8, the J gene TRBJ2-6; D may be TRBD1 or TRBD2 (5 bases each). There are 18 residues in the CDR3. V lost 3 bases, J lost 0 bases, and 15 bases lay in between. Germline lookup yields CDR1 SGHVS and CDR2 FQNEAQ. The CDR3 loop reads CASSFLNRTFSGANVLTF. DNA of the CDR3: TGTGCCAGCAGCTTTCTTAACAGGACTTTCTCTGGGGCCAACGTCCTGACTTTC.

This clone was seen more than once but under ten times. The chain uses TRBV30 and TRBJ2-7; TRBD2 matches at 7 bases. This CDR3 is built from 13 residues. Unmatched junction bases numbered 6, after V lost 7 bases and J lost 0 bases. CDR1 GTSNPN and CDR2 SVGIG come from the germline V gene (reference sequence). The CDR3 DNA reads as TGTGCCTTAGGGAGGGACCACTCCTACGAGCAGTACTTC. Amino acid sequence: CALGRDHSYEQYF.

The gene calls are TRBV28 and TRBJ2-3; 8 bases are a match to TRBD2. Germline values: CDR1 MDHEN, CDR2 SYDVKM. V gave up 6 bases and J gave up 0 bases; unmatched junction bases: 5. CDR3 length: 15 amino acids. CDR3 region: CASSIGGASTDTQYF. Here the CDR3 DNA reads TGTGCCAGCAGCATCGGGGGGGCTAGCACAGATACGCAGTATTTT.

The V gene is TRBV4-1, the J gene TRBJ2-6, with 8 nucleotides matching TRBD1. There are 16 residues in the CDR3. In germline, CDR1 is MGHRA, CDR2 YSYEKL. The V segment lost 2 bases and the J segment 4 bases; nucleotides outside the gene matches: 4. CDR3 sequence reads: CASSQFRGRGANVLTF. CDR3 nucleotides: TGCGCCAGCAGCCAATTCAGGGGGCGCGGGGCCAACGTCCTGACTTTC.

This clone was detected a few times. Other DNA sequences in the sample encode the same CDR3. The chain links TRBV5-1 to TRBJ1-5, with a possible D match to TRBD1 (6 bases). Germline CDR1 SGHRS, CDR2 YFSETQ. The V and J ends lost 4 bases and 4 bases respectively, with 12 bases between them. The CDR3 is 14 amino acids. This chain's CDR3 is CASSPGQPNQPQHF. The DNA of the CDR3 is TGCGCCAGCAGCCCTGGACAGCCTAATCAGCCCCAGCATTTT.